The clone carrying this T cell receptor beta chain showed up just a few times. The antigen is undetermined. The source of the sample is a study of T cell repertoires in cytomegalovirus infection. Study-wide background: It can be stated that public TCR beta signatures indicated CMV infection as well as a matching HLA type. Whole-study findings and limits: Across the ex vivo response, the dominant clonotypes were HLA-C-restricted CMV-specific TCR beta clonotypes. Cumulative frequency of public TCR beta families picked out carriers of CMV plus the relevant HLA.

From the reads, TCRdb called clonotypes with MiXCR, one entry per CDR3 protein. Of some 600,000 distinct CDR3 sequences detected, 24% appear once; the ten largest clones hold around 7.6%. Germline CDR1 SEHNR, CDR2 FQNEAQ (reference sequence). CDR3 length equals 17 residues. Trimming stripped 6 bases from V and 6 bases from J, with 26 bases between. The V and J genes are TRBV7-9 and TRBJ1-2; D is possibly TRBD1 (5 bases). Sequencing was performed on CD8+ T cells from PBMCs. The sequence came from a human donor in good health (CMV status not recorded). Some clones in this sample may be carry-over from other donors' samples. The chain's CDR3 is CASSDLGPNAYRDGYTF. The CDR3 nucleotides read TGTGCCAGCAGTGACCTGGGACCCAACGCATATCGGGATGGCTACACCTTC.